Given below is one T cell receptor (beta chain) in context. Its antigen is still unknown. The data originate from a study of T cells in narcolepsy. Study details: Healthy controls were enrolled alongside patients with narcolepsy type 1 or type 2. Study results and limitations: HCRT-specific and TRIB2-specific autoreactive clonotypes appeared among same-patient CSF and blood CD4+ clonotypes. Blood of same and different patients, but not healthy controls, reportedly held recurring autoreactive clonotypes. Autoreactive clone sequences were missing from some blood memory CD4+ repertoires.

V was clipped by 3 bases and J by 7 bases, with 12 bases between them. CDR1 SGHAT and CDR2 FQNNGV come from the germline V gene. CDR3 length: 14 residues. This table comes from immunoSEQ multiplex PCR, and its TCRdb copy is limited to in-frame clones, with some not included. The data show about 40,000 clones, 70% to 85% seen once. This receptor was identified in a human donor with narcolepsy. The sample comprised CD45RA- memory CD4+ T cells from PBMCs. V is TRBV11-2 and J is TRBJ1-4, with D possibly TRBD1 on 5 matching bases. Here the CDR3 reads CASSLGGIGEKLFF. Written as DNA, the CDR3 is TGTGCCAGCAGCTTGGGGGGAATCGGTGAAAAACTGTTTTTT.